Below, 20 T cell receptor beta chains from the same sample are listed, as sequenced in a study of blood T cell repertoires in COVID-19. The data were produced by immunoSEQ multiplex PCR, yet TCRdb's version contains in-frame clones alone and is incomplete. This table holds roughly 250,000 clones, 70% to 90% found once. Sequenced input: PBMCs or T cells enriched from blood (not recorded which). The receptors originated from a woman in her fifties or sixties who had recovered from COVID-19.

This clone was observed once. This rearrangement joins TRBV5-6 to TRBJ1-4, with 10 positions matching TRBD1. Unmatched junction bases numbered 6, after V lost 3 bases and J lost 7 bases. Germline V gives CDR1 SGHDT, CDR2 YYEEEE. The CDR3 is made up of 15 amino acids. This CDR3 is CASSSDRGRGEKLFF. CDR3 coding DNA: TGTGCCAGCAGCTCAGACAGGGGGCGGGGTGAAAAACTGTTTTTT.

V usage is TRBV24-1 and J usage is TRBJ1-5; TRBD1 agrees at 7 bases. The CDR3 runs to 15 residues. V gave up 4 bases and J gave up 6 bases; unmatched junction bases: 8. From germline, CDR1 is KGHDR and CDR2 SFDVKD. The CDR3 coding sequence is TGTGCCACCAGTGACCCGGGACAGCCAGGTCAGCCCCAGCATTTT. Translating gives CATSDPGQPGQPQHF.

The chain carries TRBV5-1 and TRBJ2-3; TRBD2 aligns across 10 bases. The CDR3 is 15 amino acids. Germline V lookup: CDR1 SGHRS, CDR2 YFSETQ. Germline trimming cut 0 bases from V and 5 bases from J; bases unmatched to any gene: 3. Here the CDR3 DNA reads TGCGCCAGCAGCTTGGCCCTAGCGGGAGTAGATACGCAGTATTTT. This sequence encodes CASSLALAGVDTQYF.

The CDR3 DNA follows: TGTGCCAGCAGCTTAGTCCGGGAAAAACTGTTTTTT. This sequence encodes CASSLVREKLFF. This chain joins TRBV7-2 and TRBJ1-4; D not resolved. V dropped 1 base and J dropped 8 bases, with 5 bases sitting between them. The germline CDR1 and CDR2 sequences are SGHTA and FQGNSA. The CDR3 spans 12 residues. The full variable domain, its missing parts supplied by reference TRBV7-2 and TRBJ1-4, is GAGVSQSPSNKVTEKGKDVELRCDPISGHTALYWYRQSLGQGLEFLIYFQGNSAPDKSGLPSDRFSAERTGGSVSTLTIQRTQQEDSAVYLCASSLVREKLFFGSGTQLSVL.

The chain has TRBV5-1 and TRBJ2-1; D not resolved. This CDR3 comprises 16 residues. Germline lookup yields CDR1 SGHRS and CDR2 YFSETQ. The germline V and J ends were trimmed by 2 bases and 0 bases, with 12 bases remaining between them. CDR3 sequence reads: CASSFSQASSYNEQFF. The CDR3, as DNA: TGCGCCAGCAGCTTTTCCCAAGCGAGCTCCTACAATGAGCAGTTCTTC.

Points on this clone: The sample has other DNA sequences that encode this CDR3 too. The chain couples TRBV3-1 (or the pseudogene TRBV3-2) to TRBJ2-5; D possibly corresponds to TRBD2 (5 bases). CDR3 length: 15 amino acids. Germline CDR1 reads LGHDT; CDR2 reads YNNKEL (reference sequence). V shed 1 base and J shed 2 bases, with 11 bases lying between them. The CDR3 sequence is CASSQADRGQETQYF. As DNA, the CDR3 is TGTGCCAGCAGCCAAGCGGATCGGGGACAAGAGACCCAGTACTTC.

The chain couples TRBV19 to TRBJ2-7; D gene uncertain. There are 13 residues in the CDR3. Germline values: CDR1 LNHDA, CDR2 SQIVND (reference sequence). The V end lost 6 bases, the J end lost 4 bases, and 13 bases lay between the germline ends. The CDR3 loop is CASSRLSSYEQYF. In nucleotides, the CDR3 is TGTGCCAGTAGCCGCCTTAGTAGTTACGAGCAGTACTTC. The full variable domain, in which reference TRBV19 and TRBJ2-7 provide the parts outside the CDR3, is DGGITQSPKYLFRKEGQNVTLSCEQNLNHDAMYWYRQDPGQGLRLIYYSQIVNDFQKGDIAEGYSVSREKKESFPLTVTSAQKNPTAFYLCASSRLSSYEQYFGPGTRLTVT.

This chain joins TRBV7-9 and TRBJ1-2, with 10 bases fitting TRBD1. The germline V gene has CDR1 SEHNR and CDR2 FQNEAQ (reference sequence). The CDR3 spans 16 residues. Losses at the gene ends were 4 bases for V and 0 bases for J; bases not matched to a gene: 5. The CDR3 spells CASSSTGGLANYGYTF. CDR3 nucleotide sequence: TGTGCCAGCAGCTCGACAGGGGGCTTAGCTAACTATGGCTACACCTTC.

The genes are TRBV7-3 and TRBJ2-2; D unresolved. The CDR3 contains 17 residues. CDR1 is SGHTA and CDR2 is FQGTGA in the germline V gene. Trimming took 2 bases from V and 0 from J, leaving 13 bases between them. CDR3 sequence (DNA): TGTGCCAGCAGCTTATCGTTTCGGCAGGCGAACACCGGGGAGCTGTTTTTT. Protein: CASSLSFRQANTGELFF.

This rearrangement joins TRBV19 to TRBJ1-4, with D uncertain. The CDR3 has 13 amino acids. Germline V gene sequence: CDR1 LNHDA, CDR2 SQIVND (reference sequence). Trimming removed 5 bases from V and 2 bases from J, with 6 bases in between. CDR3 DNA: TGTGCCAGTAGTGTATCTACTAATGAAAAACTGTTTTTT. Translation gives CASSVSTNEKLFF. Together with reference TRBV19 and TRBJ1-4, the CDR3 gives the full variable domain: DGGITQSPKYLFRKEGQNVTLSCEQNLNHDAMYWYRQDPGQGLRLIYYSQIVNDFQKGDIAEGYSVSREKKESFPLTVTSAQKNPTAFYLCASSVSTNEKLFFGSGTQLSVL.

The chain uses TRBV2 and TRBJ1-6; TRBD1 is a possible D gene (5 bases). The CDR3 sequence is 13 residues long. Trimming cost V 5 bases and J 6 bases, with 8 bases left between them. Per the germline V gene, CDR1 is SNHLY and CDR2 is FYNNEI. CDR3 in amino acids: CASSRTPNSPLHF. The CDR3 coding sequence is TGTGCCAGCAGTAGGACACCTAATTCACCCCTCCACTTT.

This clone has a handful of counts. The chain has TRBV15 and TRBJ1-2, with D perhaps matching TRBD1 (6 bases). The CDR3 spans 14 residues. Germline V lookup: CDR1 LNHNV, CDR2 YYDKDF (reference sequence). V was pared by 3 bases and J by 2 bases, with 10 bases between. As DNA, the CDR3 is TGTGCCACCAGCAGTACAGGGTGGAACTATGGCTACACCTTC. Protein product: CATSSTGWNYGYTF.

This clone was detected once. V and J are TRBV7-2 and TRBJ1-3, with D perhaps TRBD1 (5 bases). Germline CDR1 is SGHTA and CDR2 is FQGNSA. There are 15 residues in the CDR3. With 5 bases removed from V and 0 bases from J, the gap between germline ends came to 11 bases. In DNA form, the CDR3 reads TGTGCCAGCAGCCTGACAGAGTTCTCTGGAAACACCATATATTTT. Its protein product is CASSLTEFSGNTIYF.

As regards this clone: The same CDR3 can be traced to other DNA sequences in this sample. The rearrangement joins TRBV9 to TRBJ1-2; D gene ambiguous. V was shortened by 0 bases and J by 3 bases, with 6 bases between the two germline ends. This CDR3 is built from 13 residues. Germline CDR1 reads SGDLS; CDR2 reads YYNGEE. CDR3 nucleotides: TGTGCCAGCAGCGTAGATCGCGACTATGGCTACACCTTC. Translating gives CASSVDRDYGYTF. Looking up the rest from reference TRBV9 and TRBJ1-2 gives the full variable domain: DSGVTQTPKHLITATGQRVTLRCSPRSGDLSVYWYQQSLDQGLQFLIQYYNGEERAKGNILERFSAQQFPDLHSELNLSSLELGDSALYFCASSVDRDYGYTFGSGTRLTVV.

The chain has TRBV29-1 and TRBJ1-3, with D unclear. The CDR3 covers 14 residues. Trimming took 4 bases from V and 0 from J, leaving 10 bases between them. The germline CDR1 and CDR2 sequences are SQVTM and ANQGSEA. The CDR3 protein is CSVGFSNSGNTIYF. The CDR3 region has the DNA TGCAGCGTTGGTTTCAGTAACTCTGGAAACACCATATATTTT.

On this clone itself: This CDR3 is also generated by other DNA sequences in the sample. This chain links TRBV30 with TRBJ1-6, with TRBD1 matching over 9 bases. V trimming: 3 bases; J trimming: 7 bases; junction bases outside the gene matches: 1. CDR1 is GTSNPN and CDR2 is SVGIG in the germline V gene (reference sequence). This CDR3 region has 13 residues. CDR3 in amino acids: CAWSGQGNSPLHF. The CDR3 nucleotides are TGTGCCTGGAGCGGACAGGGGAATTCACCCCTCCACTTT.

This clone turned up a few times. The chain joins TRBV29-1 to TRBJ2-2; 7 nucleotides align to TRBD2. Per the germline V gene, CDR1 is SQVTM and CDR2 is ANQGSEA. The CDR3 sequence is 15 residues long. Trimming cost V 3 bases and J 5 bases; bases outside gene matches: 9. In DNA form, the CDR3 reads TGCAGCGTTGACCCCGGGAGGAGGGGAACCGGGGAGCTGTTTTTT. Amino acids: CSVDPGRRGTGELFF.

J is TRBJ1-2 and V is TRBV6-5; TRBD1 is a possible D gene (6 bases). From germline, CDR1 is MNHEY and CDR2 SVGAGI. Trimming left V 6 bases short and J 4 bases short, with 12 bases between. The CDR3 sequence is 13 residues long. The CDR3 sequence: CASRSTGFYGYTF. The CDR3, as DNA: TGTGCCAGCAGGTCAACAGGGTTCTATGGCTACACCTTC.

V gene TRBV7-9 combines with J gene TRBJ2-1, with TRBD2 identical over 7 bases. After removal of 7 bases from V and 7 bases from J, the junction contained 7 bases not matched to a gene. CDR1 is SEHNR and CDR2 is FQNEAQ in the germline V gene (reference sequence). The CDR3 runs to 13 residues. In DNA form, the CDR3 reads TGTGCCAGCATCACCGGGACTAAGAATGAGCAGTTCTTC. It translates to CASITGTKNEQFF.

V usage is TRBV28 and J usage is TRBJ1-5, with unresolved D. The CDR3 length is 15 residues. Trimming took 3 bases from V and 0 from J, leaving 9 bases between them. Germline-derived CDR1 and CDR2 are MDHEN and SYDVKM. The CDR3 reads CASSFQSSSNQPQHF. The DNA of the CDR3 is TGTGCCAGCAGTTTCCAGTCATCTAGCAATCAGCCCCAGCATTTT. The whole variable domain, filled in from reference TRBV28 and TRBJ1-5, reads DVKVTQSSRYLVKRTGEKVFLECVQDMDHENMFWYRQDPGLGLRLIYFSYDVKMKEKGDIPEGYSVSREKKERFSLILESASTNQTSMYLCASSFQSSSNQPQHFGDGTRLSIL.